One and the same sample provided the 9 T cell receptor beta chains below, sequenced in a study of cytomegalovirus exposure and HLA in healthy donors. Vbeta (60) and Jbeta (13) primers were used in the PCR. Libraries were prepared by immunoSEQ multiplex PCR; TCRdb keeps only in-frame clonotypes and omits some of them. This sample has about 85,000 clones, with 75% to 85% found just once. Source material: PBMCs. The receptors originated from a man aged 50-60 years in good health and CMV-seropositive.

The chain is built from TRBV6-5 and TRBJ1-2; TRBD1 aligns across 8 bases. CDR1 MNHEY and CDR2 SVGAGI come from the germline V gene. This CDR3 is 14 amino acids long. Germline trimming cut 3 bases from V and 3 bases from J; bases unmatched to any gene: 3. CDR3 protein: CASSYQQGDYGYTF. In DNA form, the CDR3 reads TGTGCCAGCAGTTATCAACAGGGGGACTATGGCTACACCTTC.

The chain recombines TRBV7-9 with TRBJ2-1; possibly TRBD2 for D (5 bases). CDR1 is SEHNR, CDR2 FQNEAQ, per germline (reference sequence). The CDR3 loop spans 16 amino acids. Trimming cost V 2 bases and J 5 bases, with 16 bases left between them. In nucleotides, the CDR3 is TGTGCCAGCAGCTTATCGGAGGTATCGAGGGACAATGAGCAGTTCTTC. Protein sequence: CASSLSEVSRDNEQFF.

This chain links TRBV29-1 with TRBJ1-5, with 7 bases fitting TRBD1. Unmatched junction bases numbered 8, after V lost 4 bases and J lost 2 bases. This CDR3 spans 15 amino acids. Germline V CDR1 and CDR2: SQVTM, ANQGSEA. The CDR3 region is CSVGYTGDGNQPQHF. The CDR3 nucleotides are TGCAGCGTTGGCTACACAGGGGATGGCAATCAGCCCCAGCATTTT. Using reference TRBV29-1 and TRBJ1-5 for the parts outside the CDR3, the full variable domain is SAVISQKPSRDICQRGTSLTIQCQVDSQVTMMFWYRQQPGQSLTLIATANQGSEATYESGFVIDKFPISRPNLTFSTLTVSNMSPEDSSIYLCSVGYTGDGNQPQHFGDGTRLSIL.

V usage is TRBV27 and J usage is TRBJ1-2, with D tentatively TRBD1 (5 bases). Trimming removed 3 bases from V and 5 bases from J, with 13 bases in between. The CDR3 has 14 residues. Germline V lookup: CDR1 MNHEY, CDR2 SMNVEV (reference sequence). The CDR3, as DNA: TGTGCCAGCAGTTTCATTGGGCAGGGTTATGGCTACACCTTC. This encodes CASSFIGQGYGYTF.

CDR3 protein: CATSRVYGSIHGTSGYNEQFF. The CDR3, as DNA: TGTGCCACCAGCAGAGTATATGGGAGCATTCACGGGACTAGCGGATACAATGAGCAGTTCTTC. The genes are TRBV15 and TRBJ2-1; 11 bases are shared with TRBD2. Trimming removed 1 base from V and 4 bases from J; junction bases left unmatched: 18. This CDR3 region has 21 residues. Germline V CDR1 and CDR2: LNHNV, YYDKDF (reference sequence).

In this sample, this clone turned up a few times. V gene TRBV9 combines with J gene TRBJ2-5, with TRBD2 identical over 8 bases. CDR1 SGDLS and CDR2 YYNGEE come from the germline V gene. Unmatched junction bases numbered 10, after V lost 4 bases and J lost 2 bases. This CDR3 has 16 amino acids. The CDR3 DNA follows: TGTGCCAGCAGCACCCCGGGGGTAGCGGGACAAGAGACCCAGTACTTC. This gives the protein CASSTPGVAGQETQYF. Full variable domain (missing parts from reference TRBV9 and TRBJ2-5): DSGVTQTPKHLITATGQRVTLRCSPRSGDLSVYWYQQSLDQGLQFLIQYYNGEERAKGNILERFSAQQFPDLHSELNLSSLELGDSALYFCASSTPGVAGQETQYFGPGTRLLVL.

The chain joins TRBV1 to TRBJ2-4; no DNA check was done on the table's D call, TRBD2. TRBV1 is a known pseudogene. CDR3 length: 17 residues. CDR3 residues: CTSLRLAGVSAKNSQYF. CDR3 nucleotides: TGCACCAGTTTAAGACTAGCGGGAGTTTCAGCCAAAAACAGTCAGTACTTC.

V is TRBV2 and J is TRBJ2-5; D is possibly TRBD2 (6 bases). Trimming took off 1 base at V and 1 base at J, with 13 bases between the two ends. CDR1 and CDR2 from the germline V gene are SNHLY and FYNNEI. The CDR3 is 16 residues long. The CDR3 region has the DNA TGTGCCAGCAGTGAAGGTCGGGGGAGGCTCCAAGAGACCCAGTACTTC. Its translation is CASSEGRGRLQETQYF.

This clone has only a few counts. The rearrangement links TRBV18 to TRBJ2-7; TRBD1 matches at 8 bases. Unmatched junction bases numbered 4, after V lost 8 bases and J lost 4 bases. This CDR3 is built from 12 residues. CDR1 KGHSH and CDR2 LQKENI come from the germline V gene. CDR3 nucleotide sequence: TGTGCCAGCGGACAGGGTATATACGAGCAGTACTTC. This translates into CASGQGIYEQYF.